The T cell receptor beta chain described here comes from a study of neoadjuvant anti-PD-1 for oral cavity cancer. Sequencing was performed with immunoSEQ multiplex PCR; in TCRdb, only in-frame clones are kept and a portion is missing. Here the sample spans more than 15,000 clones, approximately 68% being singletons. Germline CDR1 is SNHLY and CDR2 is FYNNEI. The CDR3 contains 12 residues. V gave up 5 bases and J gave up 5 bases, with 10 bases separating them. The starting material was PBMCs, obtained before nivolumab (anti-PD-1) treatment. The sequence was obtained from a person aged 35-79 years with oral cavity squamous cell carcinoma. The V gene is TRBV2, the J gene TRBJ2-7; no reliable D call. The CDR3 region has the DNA TGTGCCAGCAGTCTAGTGGAACACGAGCAGTACTTC. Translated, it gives CASSLVEHEQYF.